Below, 27 T cell receptor beta chains from the same sample are listed, as sequenced in a study of blood T cell repertoires in COVID-19. The data were produced by immunoSEQ multiplex PCR, yet TCRdb's version contains in-frame clones alone and is incomplete. Among under 80,000 clones listed, 86% were seen once. What was sequenced was peripheral blood. Receptors were obtained from a man between 50 and 59 years old with active COVID-19.

V and J are TRBV14 and TRBJ2-1, with D possibly matching TRBD1 (6 bases). V gave up 1 base and J gave up 4 bases, with 8 bases separating them. CDR3 length: 14 residues. Looked up from germline, CDR1 is SGHDN and CDR2 is FVKESK. The CDR3 DNA reads as TGTGCCAGCAGCCAAGGGACAGTGTACAATGAGCAGTTCTTC. Translated: CASSQGTVYNEQFF. The whole variable domain, filled in from reference TRBV14 and TRBJ2-1, reads EAGVTQFPSHSVIEKGQTVTLRCDPISGHDNLYWYRRVMGKEIKFLLHFVKESKQDESGMPNNRFLAERTGGTYSTLKVQPAELEDSGVYFCASSQGTVYNEQFFGPGTRLTVL.

The rearrangement links TRBV6-1 to TRBJ2-1; the match to TRBD1 covers 9 bases. V lost 3 bases to trimming and J lost 1 base; unmatched junction nucleotides: 1. The germline V gene has CDR1 MNHNS and CDR2 SASEGT. The CDR3 length is 15 residues. CDR3 loop: CASSEDRGSYNEQFF. The CDR3, as DNA: TGTGCCAGCAGTGAGGACAGGGGTTCCTACAATGAGCAGTTCTTC.

The chain carries TRBV6-4 and TRBJ2-1; D may be TRBD1 (6 bases). Germline CDR1 is MRHNA and CDR2 is SNTAGT. The CDR3 is 13 amino acids. V gave up 3 bases and J gave up 5 bases, with 8 bases separating them. CDR3 bases: TGTGCCAGCAGTGAACAGGGAAACAATGAGCAGTTCTTC. It is translated as CASSEQGNNEQFF.

This chain links TRBV28 with TRBJ2-6; 11 positions match TRBD2. Germline lookup yields CDR1 MDHEN and CDR2 SYDVKM. The CDR3 is 18 amino acids. Unmatched junction bases numbered 6, after V lost 5 bases and J lost 0 bases. In nucleotides, the CDR3 is TGTGCCAGCAGTCCTACTAGCGGGGGCTCCTCTGGGGCCAACGTCCTGACTTTC. Its protein product is CASSPTSGGSSGANVLTF.

The chain combines TRBV29-1 with TRBJ2-1; 8 bases line up with TRBD2. The CDR3 has 12 amino acids. Trimming took 5 bases from V and 8 from J; bases not matched to a gene: 5. The germline CDR1 and CDR2 sequences are SQVTM and ANQGSEA. The CDR3 coding sequence is TGCAGCGTTCGAACTAGCGGAGATGAGCAGTTCTTC. Translation: CSVRTSGDEQFF.

This rearrangement joins TRBV15 to TRBJ1-2; 7 nucleotides align to TRBD1. Germline V gene lookup returns CDR1 LNHNV and CDR2 YYDKDF (reference sequence). The CDR3 totals 15 residues. Trimming cost V 2 bases and J 0 bases; bases outside gene matches: 3. For the CDR3, the DNA is TGTGCCACCAGCAGACGACAGGGAGCTAACTATGGCTACACCTTC. Its translation is CATSRRQGANYGYTF.

This clone showed up just once. J is TRBJ2-1 and V is TRBV9; the match to TRBD2 covers 9 bases. This CDR3 is 17 amino acids long. V trimming: 6 bases; J trimming: 4 bases; junction bases outside the gene matches: 14. Germline V gene sequence: CDR1 SGDLS, CDR2 YYNGEE. CDR3 region: CASNTKGGSGSYNEQFF. DNA for the CDR3: TGTGCCAGCAATACAAAGGGGGGTAGCGGGAGTTACAATGAGCAGTTCTTC.

This sequence joins TRBV19 and TRBJ2-5; a weak D match, TRBD2 (6 bases). Germline V gives CDR1 LNHDA, CDR2 SQIVND (reference sequence). Trimming stripped 4 bases from V and 5 bases from J, with 14 bases between. The CDR3 extends over 14 amino acids. CDR3 DNA sequence: TGTGCCAGTAGTACCCGGACTACGCTGGAGACCCAGTACTTC. It encodes CASSTRTTLETQYF.

The chain links TRBV6-5 to TRBJ1-1, with no clear D. The CDR3 loop spans 15 amino acids. Germline CDR1 and CDR2: MNHEY and SVGAGI. V was cut by 0 bases and J by 1 base, with 9 bases left in between. The CDR3 sequence is CASSYSEHQNTEAFF. The CDR3 region has the DNA TGTGCCAGCAGTTACTCCGAACACCAGAACACTGAAGCTTTCTTT.

This chain joins TRBV7-9 and TRBJ2-3; 9 bases are shared with TRBD2. The CDR3 consists of 15 residues. CDR1 is SEHNR, CDR2 FQNEAQ, per germline (reference sequence). Trimming at V came to 3 bases and at J to 2 bases, leaving 3 bases not matched to a gene. In DNA form, the CDR3 reads TGTGCCAGCAGCTTCTTAGCGGGGGCCACAGATACGCAGTATTTT. Translation: CASSFLAGATDTQYF.

The V call is TRBV5-1, the J call TRBJ1-3; D is undetermined. Germline CDR1 and CDR2: SGHRS and YFSETQ. The CDR3 sequence is 16 residues long. Trimming left V 0 bases short and J 4 bases short, with 14 bases between. The CDR3 nucleotides are TGCGCCAGCAGCTTGGAGGCGGTAAAAATAGGAAACACCATATATTTT. This codes for CASSLEAVKIGNTIYF.

J is TRBJ1-4 and V is TRBV11-3, with 7 bases that match TRBD1. Germline V gene data show CDR1 as SGHNT and CDR2 as YENEEA. CDR3 length: 16 residues. The V gene end was trimmed by 5 bases and the J gene end by 2 bases; junction bases not matched to a gene: 8. Here the CDR3 DNA reads TGTGCCAGCAGCCCCGGCAGGGGGATTACTAATGAAAAACTGTTTTTT. Amino acid sequence: CASSPGRGITNEKLFF.

The gene calls are TRBV19 and TRBJ1-1, with D unclear. Trimming removed 9 bases at V and 1 base at J, with 12 bases between. This CDR3 contains 13 residues. The germline V gene encodes CDR1 LNHDA and CDR2 SQIVND (reference sequence). CDR3 DNA: TGTGCCAGCCGCGACACCGCGAACACTGAAGCTTTCTTT. Translation gives CASRDTANTEAFF.

The chain links TRBV21-1 to TRBJ1-2; TRBD1 is the table's D call and was not checked against the DNA. TRBV21-1 is given as a pseudogene. There are 15 residues in the CDR3. CDR3 coding DNA: TGTGCCAGCAGCAAACACCAGGGCGAAGGCTATGGCTACACCTTC. Its translation: CASSKHQGEGYGYTF.

The rearrangement links TRBV2 to TRBJ2-1, with 8 bases identical to TRBD2. Germline-derived CDR1 and CDR2 are SNHLY and FYNNEI. This CDR3 is 14 amino acids long. After removal of 6 bases from V and 4 bases from J, the junction contained 5 bases not matched to a gene. As DNA, the CDR3 is TGTGCCAGCAGACCGGGACTAGGATACAATGAGCAGTTCTTC. Its protein is CASRPGLGYNEQFF.

The V call is TRBV10-1, the J call TRBJ2-1; 7 bases are shared with TRBD2. Germline CDR1 WNHNN, CDR2 SYGVQD (reference sequence). CDR3 size: 14 residues. The CDR3 protein is CAPSPAGFYNEQFF. DNA for the CDR3: TGCGCTCCCAGCCCAGCGGGATTCTACAATGAGCAGTTCTTC.

The chain employs TRBV18 and TRBJ2-5; D is unresolved. The CDR3 runs 15 residues. The V gene lost 1 base and the J gene lost 4 bases, with 13 bases spanning the gap. The V gene's germline CDR1 is KGHSH and CDR2 LQKENI. In DNA form, the CDR3 reads TGTGCCAGCTCACCACTCCCGTTGGTAGTAGAGACCCAGTACTTC. Its protein product is CASSPLPLVVETQYF.

The V and J genes are TRBV6-1 and TRBJ1-2; no clear D gene. Trimming stripped 3 bases from V and 0 bases from J, with 5 bases between. This CDR3 comprises 13 residues. The V gene's germline CDR1 is MNHNS and CDR2 SASEGT. The CDR3, as DNA: TGTGCCAGCAGTGATGGAGCTAACTATGGCTACACCTTC. Translating it yields CASSDGANYGYTF.

The chain combines TRBV4-1 with TRBJ2-5; 11 nucleotides agree with TRBD1. Germline V CDR1 and CDR2: MGHRA, YSYEKL. The CDR3 consists of 17 residues. V gave up 2 bases and J gave up 4 bases; unmatched junction bases: 9. CDR3 amino acids: CASSQNTGTGGRETQYF. In DNA, the CDR3 is TGCGCCAGCAGCCAAAATACCGGGACAGGGGGTAGAGAGACCCAGTACTTC.

J is TRBJ2-1 and V is TRBV5-4; 10 nucleotides match TRBD2. The CDR3 is 15 residues long. CDR1 is SGHNT, CDR2 YYREEE, per germline (reference sequence). Unmatched junction bases numbered 2, after V lost 1 base and J lost 4 bases. The CDR3 nucleotides read TGTGCCAGCAGCTTGAGTAGCGGGGGGTACAATGAGCAGTTCTTC. This translates into CASSLSSGGYNEQFF.

V and J are TRBV19 and TRBJ1-2; possible D gene TRBD1, 6 bases. Deletions cut 2 bases from V and 5 bases from J, with 15 bases between. The germline V gene encodes CDR1 LNHDA and CDR2 SQIVND (reference sequence). The CDR3 length is 15 residues. The CDR3 protein is CASSIIGQPYYGYTF. In DNA, the CDR3 is TGTGCCAGTAGTATAATAGGACAGCCATATTATGGCTACACCTTC.

The chain combines TRBV28 with TRBJ2-7, with a weak D call TRBD2 (6 bases). The CDR3 totals 15 residues. The germline V gene encodes CDR1 MDHEN and CDR2 SYDVKM. V dropped 3 bases and J dropped 3 bases, with 15 bases sitting between them. The chain's CDR3 is CASSFPSRDRYEQYF. The CDR3 nucleotides read TGTGCCAGCAGTTTCCCTTCGCGGGACCGCTACGAGCAGTACTTC.

The chain has TRBV7-2 and TRBJ1-1; D may be TRBD1 (5 bases). The CDR3 is 16 residues long. Germline V CDR1 and CDR2: SGHTA, FQGNSA. With 5 bases removed from V and 0 bases from J, the gap between germline ends came to 16 bases. The CDR3 here is CASSRRAGGLNTEAFF. CDR3 nucleotide sequence: TGTGCCAGCAGCAGGAGGGCCGGGGGGTTGAACACTGAAGCTTTCTTT. Full variable domain (remainder filled in from reference TRBV7-2 and TRBJ1-1): GAGVSQSPSNKVTEKGKDVELRCDPISGHTALYWYRQSLGQGLEFLIYFQGNSAPDKSGLPSDRFSAERTGGSVSTLTIQRTQQEDSAVYLCASSRRAGGLNTEAFFGQGTRLTVV.

The chain links TRBV19 to TRBJ2-4; 9 bases align to TRBD2. V lost 5 bases, J lost 1 base, and 12 bases stayed unmatched. The germline gives CDR1 LNHDA, CDR2 SQIVND (reference sequence). The CDR3 runs to 18 residues. The CDR3 DNA follows: TGTGCCAGTAGTTTAGTAGCGGGAGCCCGCGGGGCCAAAAACATTCAGTACTTC. Protein: CASSLVAGARGAKNIQYF.

The rearrangement uses TRBV10-3 and TRBJ1-1, with 9 bases aligning to TRBD1. Germline assignment: CDR1 ENHRY and CDR2 SYGVKD. CDR3 length: 13 residues. After removal of 9 bases from V and 1 base from J, the junction contained 3 bases not matched to a gene. The CDR3 DNA reads TGTGCCATTCTACAGGGGGCGAACACTGAAGCTTTCTTT. Its translation is CAILQGANTEAFF.

The rearrangement uses TRBV5-1 and TRBJ2-1; 7 nucleotides match TRBD2. J lost 0 bases, V lost 2 bases, and 5 bases had no gene match. CDR3 length: 16 amino acids. The germline V gene encodes CDR1 SGHRS and CDR2 YFSETQ. This CDR3 reads CASSFGGGPSYNEQFF. The CDR3 DNA sequence: TGCGCCAGCAGCTTTGGGGGAGGGCCCTCCTACAATGAGCAGTTCTTC. The variable domain in full, completed from reference TRBV5-1 and TRBJ2-1, reads KAGVTQTPRYLIKTRGQQVTLSCSPISGHRSVSWYQQTPGQGLQFLFEYFSETQRNKGNFPGRFSGRQFSNSRSEMNVSTLELGDSALYLCASSFGGGPSYNEQFFGPGTRLTVL.

The chain recombines TRBV20-1 with TRBJ2-5, with a tentative D call TRBD2 (6 bases). Between the trimmed V and J ends, which lost 6 bases and 5 bases, there was a span of 10 bases. The CDR3 is 11 residues long. CDR1 and CDR2 (germline): DFQATT, SNEGSKA (reference sequence). CDR3 DNA: TGCAGTGCCCGGGGGTCCGAGACCCAGTACTTC. This encodes CSARGSETQYF.